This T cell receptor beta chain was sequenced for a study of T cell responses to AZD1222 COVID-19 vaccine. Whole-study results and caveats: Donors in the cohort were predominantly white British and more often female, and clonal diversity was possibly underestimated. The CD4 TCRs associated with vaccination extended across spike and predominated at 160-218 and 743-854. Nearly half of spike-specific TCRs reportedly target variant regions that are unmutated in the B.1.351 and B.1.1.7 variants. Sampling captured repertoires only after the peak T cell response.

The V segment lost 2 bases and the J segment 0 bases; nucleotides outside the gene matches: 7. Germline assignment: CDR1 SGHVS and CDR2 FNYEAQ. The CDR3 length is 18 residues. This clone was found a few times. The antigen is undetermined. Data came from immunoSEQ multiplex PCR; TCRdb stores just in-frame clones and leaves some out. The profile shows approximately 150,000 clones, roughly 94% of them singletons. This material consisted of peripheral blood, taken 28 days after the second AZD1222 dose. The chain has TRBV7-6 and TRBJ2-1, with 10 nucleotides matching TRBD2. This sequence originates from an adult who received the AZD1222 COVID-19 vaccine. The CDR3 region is CASSLLAGGPNSYNEQFF. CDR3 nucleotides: TGTGCCAGCAGCTTATTAGCGGGGGGCCCTAACTCCTACAATGAGCAGTTCTTC.